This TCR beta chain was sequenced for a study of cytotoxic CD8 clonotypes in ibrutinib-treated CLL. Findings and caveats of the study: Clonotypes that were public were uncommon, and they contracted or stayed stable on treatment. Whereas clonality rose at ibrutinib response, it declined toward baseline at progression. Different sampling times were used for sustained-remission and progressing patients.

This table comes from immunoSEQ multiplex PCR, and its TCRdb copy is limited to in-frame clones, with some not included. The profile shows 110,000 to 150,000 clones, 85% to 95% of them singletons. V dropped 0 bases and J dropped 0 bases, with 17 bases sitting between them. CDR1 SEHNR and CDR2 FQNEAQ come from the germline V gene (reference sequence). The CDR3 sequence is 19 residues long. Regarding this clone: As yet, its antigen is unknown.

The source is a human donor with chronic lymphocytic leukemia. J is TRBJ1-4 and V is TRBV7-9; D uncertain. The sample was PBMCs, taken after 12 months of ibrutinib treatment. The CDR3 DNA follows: TGTGCCAGCAGCTTAGCGAACATCGGGGTTGGGGCAACTAATGAAAAACTGTTTTTT. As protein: CASSLANIGVGATNEKLFF.